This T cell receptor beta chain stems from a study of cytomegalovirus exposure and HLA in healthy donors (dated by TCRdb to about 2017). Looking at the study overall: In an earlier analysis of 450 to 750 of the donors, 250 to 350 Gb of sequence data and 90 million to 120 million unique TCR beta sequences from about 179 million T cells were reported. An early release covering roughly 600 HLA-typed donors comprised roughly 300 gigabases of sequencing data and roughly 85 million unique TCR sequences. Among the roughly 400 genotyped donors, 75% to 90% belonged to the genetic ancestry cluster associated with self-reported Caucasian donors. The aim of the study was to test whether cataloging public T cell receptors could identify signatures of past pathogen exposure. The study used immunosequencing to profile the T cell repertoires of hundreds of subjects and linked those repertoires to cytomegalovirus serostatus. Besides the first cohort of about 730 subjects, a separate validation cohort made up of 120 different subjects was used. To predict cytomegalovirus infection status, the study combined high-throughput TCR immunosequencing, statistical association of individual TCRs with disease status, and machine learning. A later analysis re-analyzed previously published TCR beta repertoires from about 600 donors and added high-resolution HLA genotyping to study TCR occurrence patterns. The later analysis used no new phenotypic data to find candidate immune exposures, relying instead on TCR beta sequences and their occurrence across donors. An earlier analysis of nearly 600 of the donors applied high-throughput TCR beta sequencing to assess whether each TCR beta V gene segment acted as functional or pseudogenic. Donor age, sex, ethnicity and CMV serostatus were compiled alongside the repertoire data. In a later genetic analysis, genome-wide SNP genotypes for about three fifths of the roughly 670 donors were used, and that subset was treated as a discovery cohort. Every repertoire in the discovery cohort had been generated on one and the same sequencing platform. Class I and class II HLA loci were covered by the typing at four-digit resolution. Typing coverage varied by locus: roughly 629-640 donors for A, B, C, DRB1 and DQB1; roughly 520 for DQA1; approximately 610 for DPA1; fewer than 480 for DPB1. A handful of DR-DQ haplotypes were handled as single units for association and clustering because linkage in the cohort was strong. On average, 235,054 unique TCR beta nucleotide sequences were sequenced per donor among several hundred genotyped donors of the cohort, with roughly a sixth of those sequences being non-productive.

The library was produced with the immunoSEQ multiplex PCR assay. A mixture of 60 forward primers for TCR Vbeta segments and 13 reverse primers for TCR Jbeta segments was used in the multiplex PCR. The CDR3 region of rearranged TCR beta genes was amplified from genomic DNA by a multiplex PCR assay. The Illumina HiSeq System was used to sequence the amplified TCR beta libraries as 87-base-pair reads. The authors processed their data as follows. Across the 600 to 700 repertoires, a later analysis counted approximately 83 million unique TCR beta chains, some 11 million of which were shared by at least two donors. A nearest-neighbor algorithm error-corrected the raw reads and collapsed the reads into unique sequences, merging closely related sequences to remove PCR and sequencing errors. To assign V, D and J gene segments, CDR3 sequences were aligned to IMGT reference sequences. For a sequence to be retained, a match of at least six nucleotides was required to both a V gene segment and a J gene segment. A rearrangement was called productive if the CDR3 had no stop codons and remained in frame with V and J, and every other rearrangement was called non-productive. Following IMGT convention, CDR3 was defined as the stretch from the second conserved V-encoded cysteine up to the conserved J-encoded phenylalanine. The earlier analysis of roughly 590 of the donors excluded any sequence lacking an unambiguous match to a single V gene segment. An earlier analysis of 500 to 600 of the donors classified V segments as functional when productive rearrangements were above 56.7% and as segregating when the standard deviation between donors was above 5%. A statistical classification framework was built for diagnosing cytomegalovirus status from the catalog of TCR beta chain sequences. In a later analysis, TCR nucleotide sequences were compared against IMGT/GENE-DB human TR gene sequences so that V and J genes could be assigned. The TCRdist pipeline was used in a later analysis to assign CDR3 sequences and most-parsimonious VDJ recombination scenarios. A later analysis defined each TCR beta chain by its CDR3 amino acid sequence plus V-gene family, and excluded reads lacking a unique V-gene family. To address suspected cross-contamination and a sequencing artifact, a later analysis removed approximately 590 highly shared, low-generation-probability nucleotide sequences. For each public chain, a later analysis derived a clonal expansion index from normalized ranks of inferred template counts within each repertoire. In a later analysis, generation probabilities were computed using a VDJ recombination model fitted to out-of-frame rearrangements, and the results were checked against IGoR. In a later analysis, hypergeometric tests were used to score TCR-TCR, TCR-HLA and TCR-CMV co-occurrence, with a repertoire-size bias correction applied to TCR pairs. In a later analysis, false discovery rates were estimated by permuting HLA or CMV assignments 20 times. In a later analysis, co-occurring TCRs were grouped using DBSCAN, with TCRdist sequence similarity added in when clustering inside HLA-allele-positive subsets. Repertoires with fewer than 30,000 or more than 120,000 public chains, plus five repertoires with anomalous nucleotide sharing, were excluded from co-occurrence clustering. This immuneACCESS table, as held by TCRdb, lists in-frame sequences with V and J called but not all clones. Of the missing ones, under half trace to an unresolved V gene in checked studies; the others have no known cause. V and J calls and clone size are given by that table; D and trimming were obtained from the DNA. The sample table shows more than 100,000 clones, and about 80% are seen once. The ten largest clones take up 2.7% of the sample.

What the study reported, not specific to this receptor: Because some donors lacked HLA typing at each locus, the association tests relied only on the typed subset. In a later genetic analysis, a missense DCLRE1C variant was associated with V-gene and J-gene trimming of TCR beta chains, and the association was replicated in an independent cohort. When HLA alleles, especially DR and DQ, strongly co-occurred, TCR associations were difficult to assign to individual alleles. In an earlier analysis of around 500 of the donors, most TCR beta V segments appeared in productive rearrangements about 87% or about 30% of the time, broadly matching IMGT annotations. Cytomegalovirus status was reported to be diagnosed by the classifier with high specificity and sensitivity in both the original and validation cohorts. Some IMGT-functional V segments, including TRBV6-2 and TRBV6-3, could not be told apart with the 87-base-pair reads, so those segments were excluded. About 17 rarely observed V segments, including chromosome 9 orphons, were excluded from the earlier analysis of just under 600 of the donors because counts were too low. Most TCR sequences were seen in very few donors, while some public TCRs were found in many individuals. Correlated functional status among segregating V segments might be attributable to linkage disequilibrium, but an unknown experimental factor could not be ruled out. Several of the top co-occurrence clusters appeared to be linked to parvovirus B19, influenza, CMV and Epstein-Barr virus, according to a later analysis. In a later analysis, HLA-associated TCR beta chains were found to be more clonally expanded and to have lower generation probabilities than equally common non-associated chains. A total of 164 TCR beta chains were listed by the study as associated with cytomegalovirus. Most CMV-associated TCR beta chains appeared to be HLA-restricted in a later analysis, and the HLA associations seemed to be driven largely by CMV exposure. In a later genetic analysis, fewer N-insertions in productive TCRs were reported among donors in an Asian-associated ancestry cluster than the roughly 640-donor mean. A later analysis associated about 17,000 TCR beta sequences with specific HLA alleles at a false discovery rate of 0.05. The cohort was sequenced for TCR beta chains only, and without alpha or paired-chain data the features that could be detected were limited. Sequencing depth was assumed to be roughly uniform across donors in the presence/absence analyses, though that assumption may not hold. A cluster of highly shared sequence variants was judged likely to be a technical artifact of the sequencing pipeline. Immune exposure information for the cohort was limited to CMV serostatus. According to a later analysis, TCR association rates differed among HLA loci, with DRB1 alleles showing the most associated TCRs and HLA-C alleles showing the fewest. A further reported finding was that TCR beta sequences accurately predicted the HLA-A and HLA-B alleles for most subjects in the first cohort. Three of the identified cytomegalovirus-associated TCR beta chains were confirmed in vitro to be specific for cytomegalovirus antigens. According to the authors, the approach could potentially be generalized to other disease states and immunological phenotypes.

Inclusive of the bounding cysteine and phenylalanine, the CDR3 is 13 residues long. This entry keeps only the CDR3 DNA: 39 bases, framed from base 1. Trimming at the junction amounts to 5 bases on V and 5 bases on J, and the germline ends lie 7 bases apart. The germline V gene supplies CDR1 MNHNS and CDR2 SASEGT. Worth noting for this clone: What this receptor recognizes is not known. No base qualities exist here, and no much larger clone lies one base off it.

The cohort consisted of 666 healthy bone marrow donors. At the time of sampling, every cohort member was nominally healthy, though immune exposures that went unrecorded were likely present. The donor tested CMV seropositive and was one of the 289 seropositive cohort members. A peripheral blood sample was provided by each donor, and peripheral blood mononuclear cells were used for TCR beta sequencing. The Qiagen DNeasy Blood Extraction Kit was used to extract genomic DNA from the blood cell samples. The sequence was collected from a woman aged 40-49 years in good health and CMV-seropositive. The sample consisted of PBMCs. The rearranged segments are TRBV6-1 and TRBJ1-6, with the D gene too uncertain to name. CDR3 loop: CASSHTDNSPLHF. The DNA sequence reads TGTGCCAGCAGTCACACCGATAATTCACCCCTCCACTTT.